Following are 8 T cell receptor beta chains from one sample sequenced in a study of control samples from healthy donors and cancer patients. Here immunoSEQ multiplex PCR was the method, and the copy in TCRdb shows in-frame clones only, minus some. The data show 150,000 to 200,000 clones, with around 92% seen just once and 1.5% held by the top ten. The source material was blood. The receptor set was obtained from a young woman in good health.

The rearrangement joins TRBV13 to TRBJ2-1, with 7 nucleotides matching TRBD2. The V segment lost 0 bases and the J segment 2 bases; nucleotides outside the gene matches: 7. Germline-derived CDR1 and CDR2 are PRHDT and FYEKMQ (reference sequence). The CDR3 runs 17 residues. As DNA, the CDR3 is TGTGCCAGCAGCTTAGGCGACGAGCGGGGTCCCTACAATGAGCAGTTCTTC. It encodes CASSLGDERGPYNEQFF.

This chain uses TRBV28 with TRBJ1-1; TRBD1 is a possible D gene (6 bases). This CDR3 is built from 14 residues. With 4 bases removed from V and 4 bases from J, the gap between germline ends came to 13 bases. The germline CDR1 and CDR2 sequences are MDHEN and SYDVKM. DNA of the CDR3: TGTGCCAGCAGTTCATACAGGGAGCTCACTGAAGCTTTCTTT. This encodes CASSSYRELTEAFF.

In its sample, this clone was seen once. The chain recombines TRBV15 with TRBJ2-4; unclear D gene. Germline V lookup: CDR1 LNHNV, CDR2 YYDKDF (reference sequence). CDR3 length equals 17 residues. Trimming removed 0 bases at V and 1 base at J, with 13 bases between. The CDR3 is CATSRDEITAAKNIQYF. DNA for the CDR3: TGTGCCACCAGCAGAGATGAAATTACAGCTGCCAAAAACATTCAGTACTTC.

CDR3 residues: CSVVGTSGGTDTQYF. DNA for the CDR3: TGCAGCGTTGTCGGTACTAGCGGTGGCACAGATACGCAGTATTTT. The chain is built from TRBV29-1 and TRBJ2-3, with TRBD2 matching 8 bases. The CDR3 consists of 15 residues. After removal of 4 bases from V and 1 base from J, the junction contained 7 bases not matched to a gene. CDR1 and CDR2 from the germline V gene are SQVTM and ANQGSEA.

This rearrangement joins TRBV14 to TRBJ1-1; the D is unclear. Trimming took off 0 bases at V and 0 bases at J, with 8 bases between the two ends. Looked up from germline, CDR1 is SGHDN and CDR2 is FVKESK. This CDR3 contains 15 residues. The CDR3, as DNA: TGTGCCAGCAGCCAAGATCGGGTAGTGAACACTGAAGCTTTCTTT. The encoded protein is CASSQDRVVNTEAFF.

The chain couples TRBV5-1 to TRBJ2-1; either TRBD1 or TRBD2 may fit D (6 bases each). The CDR3 length is 14 residues. V lost 0 bases and J 5 bases, leaving 9 bases between the germline ends. Germline values: CDR1 SGHRS, CDR2 YFSETQ. Here the CDR3 DNA reads TGCGCCAGCAGCTTGGTTAGGGGGGACAATGAGCAGTTCTTC. Its protein product is CASSLVRGDNEQFF.

The V call is TRBV5-5, the J call TRBJ1-2, with 9 bases lining up with TRBD1. CDR3 length: 15 residues. The J segment lost 0 bases and the V segment lost 4 bases, leaving 4 bases of the junction unmatched. CDR1 SGHKS and CDR2 YYEKEE come from the germline V gene (reference sequence). In DNA, the CDR3 is TGTGCCAGCAGCGGGACAGGGAGTGCTAACTATGGCTACACCTTC. Amino acids: CASSGTGSANYGYTF.

V is TRBV27 and J is TRBJ2-5; 13 bases are shared with TRBD2. Germline values: CDR1 MNHEY, CDR2 SMNVEV (reference sequence). V was clipped by 5 bases and J by 3 bases; unmatched bases: 6. The CDR3 spans 16 residues. The CDR3 sequence is CASSPHGTSGEETQYF. CDR3 nucleotide sequence: TGTGCCAGCAGTCCCCACGGGACTAGCGGGGAAGAGACCCAGTACTTC.